The 3 T cell receptor beta chains below come from one sample, sequenced in a study of T cell changes during pregnancy in multiple sclerosis. Measured with immunoSEQ multiplex PCR; TCRdb has only the in-frame clones, and not every one. The table includes about 60,000 clones, 90% to 95% detected once. Sequenced here: peripheral blood, sampled before pregnancy. The receptors stem from a female donor with multiple sclerosis, enrolled in a pregnancy study.

The chain uses TRBV19 and TRBJ1-1; no clear D. In germline, CDR1 is LNHDA, CDR2 SQIVND (reference sequence). With 3 bases removed from V and 3 bases from J, the gap between germline ends came to 8 bases. The CDR3 consists of 13 residues. The CDR3 nucleotides are TGTGCCAGTAGTATCAGCGTGTACACTGAAGCTTTCTTT. Translating gives CASSISVYTEAFF.

The CDR3 DNA follows: TGTGCCTGGACCCTTAGCGGGGGGGCTCCCTACGAGCAGTACTTC. Its translation is CAWTLSGGAPYEQYF. The rearrangement uses TRBV30 and TRBJ2-7, with 11 positions matching TRBD2. CDR3 length: 15 amino acids. V lost 4 bases and J lost 2; bases outside the gene matches: 7. Germline values: CDR1 GTSNPN, CDR2 SVGIG (reference sequence).

CDR3 in DNA: TGTGCCATCAGTGACCCCGGACAGCCAGCCTACGAGCAGTACTTC. This sequence encodes CAISDPGQPAYEQYF. The gene calls are TRBV10-3 and TRBJ2-7; TRBD1 might be the D (6 bases). V gave up 3 bases and J gave up 2 bases, with 14 bases separating them. Germline CDR1 reads ENHRY; CDR2 reads SYGVKD. This CDR3 has 15 residues.